This T cell receptor (beta chain) was captured by sequencing in a study of blood T cell repertoires in COVID-19. Original processing methods: Reference gene primer amplification in the assay estimated nucleated cell counts. Generated by immunoSEQ multiplex PCR, the TCRdb table keeps only in-frame clones and is missing some. The V and J calls and clone size were taken over from that table, and D and trimming were inferred from the DNA. The table lists 170,000 or so clones, roughly 90% of them singletons. The CDR3 totals 13 residues. V was clipped by 6 bases and J by 4 bases; unmatched bases: 6. Material: PBMCs or T cells enriched from blood (not recorded which). The chain carries TRBV12-3 or TRBV12-4 and TRBJ2-7; 7 positions match TRBD1. The sequence was collected from a woman between 45 and 60 years old who had recovered from COVID-19. CDR3 protein: CASSGTARYEQYF. CDR3 DNA sequence: TGTGCCAGCAGCGGGACAGCGAGATACGAGCAGTACTTC.